These 13 T cell receptor beta chains originate from one sample sequenced in a study of low-dose radiotherapy and immunotherapy resistance in tumors. Alpha- and beta-chain coverage of first-strand cDNA came from TRAV- and TRBV-specific primers. TCR amplification involved around 22 PCR cycles with a constant-region primer and V-primer adapter. MiXCR, applied by TCRdb to the reads, yields one record per CDR3 protein. The repertoire holds 65,000 to 90,000 distinct CDR3 sequences, with 15% to 20% as singletons. Documented time point: before trial treatment. Sequencing used PBMCs, obtained before treatment. These receptors all stem from a male donor with prostate cancer.

Many counts were recorded for this clonotype. V gene TRBV4-3 combines with J gene TRBJ2-1, with a tentative D call TRBD2 (5 bases). Germline V gene sequence: CDR1 LGHNA, CDR2 YSLEER. The CDR3 is made up of 16 amino acids. V lost 0 bases and J lost 5, with 14 bases in between. This CDR3 reads CASSQDGWEPNNEQFF. CDR3 sequence (DNA): TGCGCCAGCAGCCAAGACGGTTGGGAGCCGAACAATGAGCAGTTCTTC.

This clonotype was seen many times. The chain recombines TRBV7-2 with TRBJ2-1; the match to TRBD1 covers 7 bases. Germline V CDR1 and CDR2: SGHTA, FQGNSA. The CDR3 is made up of 16 amino acids. The ends lost 5 bases at V and 4 bases at J; junction bases unmatched: 11. DNA for the CDR3: TGTGCCAGCAGCGGCGTCCCGGGACAGCAGTACAATGAGCAGTTCTTC. As protein: CASSGVPGQQYNEQFF. Variable domain in full (rest from reference TRBV7-2 and TRBJ2-1): GAGVSQSPSNKVTEKGKDVELRCDPISGHTALYWYRQSLGQGLEFLIYFQGNSAPDKSGLPSDRFSAERTGGSVSTLTIQRTQQEDSAVYLCASSGVPGQQYNEQFFGPGTRLTVL.

This clonotype was seen many times. The CDR3 sequence is CASSYAGHPSNEQFF. CDR3 DNA: TGTGCCAGCAGTTACGCGGGACACCCATCCAATGAGCAGTTCTTC. This rearrangement joins TRBV6-1 to TRBJ2-1; D tentatively reads TRBD1 or TRBD2 (6 bases each). The CDR3 covers 15 residues. CDR1 is MNHNS, CDR2 SASEGT, per germline. The ends were cut back, 5 bases at V and 6 bases at J, with 17 bases in the middle.

This clonotype has only a few counts. The chain is built from TRBV7-3 and TRBJ1-1; D is uncertain. The germline gives CDR1 SGHTA, CDR2 FQGTGA. V lost 5 bases, J lost 1 base, and 11 bases lay in between. The CDR3 runs 14 residues. As DNA, the CDR3 is TGTGCCAGCAGCCTCGTGGGCGGGAACACTGAAGCTTTCTTT. Protein product: CASSLVGGNTEAFF.

This clonotype came up many times. V usage is TRBV11-3 and J usage is TRBJ2-7; 8 bases are a match to TRBD1. CDR1 and CDR2 (germline): SGHNT, YENEEA. This CDR3 has 15 residues. The trim removed 5 bases at V and 2 bases at J, leaving 8 bases unmatched. Written as DNA, the CDR3 is TGTGCCAGCAGCCCCGGGACAGGAAAAACCTACGAGCAGTACTTC. It is translated as CASSPGTGKTYEQYF.

A few counts support this clonotype. The chain links TRBV4-3 to TRBJ1-1; D uncertain. Between the trimmed V and J ends, which lost 0 bases and 2 bases, there was a span of 10 bases. There are 15 residues in the CDR3. Germline CDR1 is LGHNA and CDR2 is YSLEER. Written as DNA, the CDR3 is TGCGCCAGCAGCCAAGATACTGGCAGAAACACTGAAGCTTTCTTT. It specifies CASSQDTGRNTEAFF.

This clonotype has just one count. A far larger clone is one base from this, pointing to a likely read error. The chain recombines TRBV1 with TRBJ2-3; TRBD2, the table's D call, was not compared with the DNA. TRBV1 is a pseudogene locus. The CDR3 has 17 residues. The CDR3 DNA is TGCGCCAGCAGCAAATCTAGCGGGGGGGCCGTCACAGATACGCAGTATTTT. Translation gives CASSKSSGGAVTDTQYF.

This clonotype was detected many times. The V call is TRBV27, the J call TRBJ2-1; D is possibly TRBD1 (6 bases). V was cut by 2 bases and J by 4 bases, with 15 bases left in between. Germline V gene sequence: CDR1 MNHEY, CDR2 SMNVEV (reference sequence). The CDR3 is 16 amino acids. The CDR3 protein is CASSLAVGGLYNEQFF. The CDR3 nucleotides read TGTGCCAGCAGTTTAGCCGTAGGGGGATTATACAATGAGCAGTTCTTC.

This clonotype was detected ten times or more. V gene TRBV6-2 or TRBV6-3 combines with J gene TRBJ1-1, with D possibly TRBD1 on 5 matching bases. V lost 4 bases, J lost 0 bases, and 15 bases lay in between. CDR3 length: 16 amino acids. Per the germline V gene, CDR1 is MNHEY and CDR2 is SVGEGT. The DNA of the CDR3 is TGTGCCAGCAGTTGGGGACGGAACGAAATGAACACTGAAGCTTTCTTT. The encoded protein is CASSWGRNEMNTEAFF.

In its sample, this clonotype was seen many times. One end of the junction fails to match germline, which may point to a read error. The chain has TRBV7-9 and TRBJ2-7, with 7 positions matching TRBD2. This CDR3 is 17 amino acids long. The germline V gene encodes CDR1 SEHNR and CDR2 FQNEAQ (reference sequence). The CDR3 nucleotides are TGCGCCAGCAGCTTGGGCCGGCTCGGACTAGAGTCCTACGAGCAGTACTTC. Translated, it gives CASSLGRLGLESYEQYF.

This clonotype was recorded many times. This chain joins TRBV18 and TRBJ2-3, with 7 nucleotides matching TRBD1. CDR1 and CDR2 from the germline V gene are KGHSH and LQKENI. Trimming at V came to 6 bases and at J to 4 bases, leaving 16 bases not matched to a gene. The CDR3 is 17 amino acids. The CDR3 is CASSTYRQGLDPDTQYF. The CDR3 DNA sequence: TGTGCCAGCTCCACCTACCGACAGGGTCTCGATCCAGATACGCAGTATTTT.

The table lists this clonotype with many counts. J is TRBJ2-7 and V is TRBV12-5, with D possibly TRBD1 on 6 matching bases. This CDR3 region has 15 residues. Looked up from germline, CDR1 is LGHNT and CDR2 is FRNRAP. V lost 5 bases to trimming and J lost 0 bases, with 14 bases between them. The CDR3 region has the DNA TGTGCTAGTGGTCCTACAGGGTCTACCTCCTACGAGCAGTACTTC. Amino acids: CASGPTGSTSYEQYF.

The table lists this clonotype with many counts. J is TRBJ2-7 and V is TRBV19, with D maybe TRBD1 (6 bases). The germline V and J ends were trimmed by 5 bases and 5 bases, with 16 bases remaining between them. This CDR3 contains 14 residues. The germline CDR1 and CDR2 sequences are LNHDA and SQIVND (reference sequence). CDR3 sequence: CASSAAAGVHEQYF. The CDR3 nucleotides are TGTGCCAGTAGTGCCGCGGCAGGGGTCCACGAGCAGTACTTC.